A single sample gave rise to the 21 T cell receptor beta chains below, sequenced in a study of blood T cell repertoires in COVID-19. Here immunoSEQ multiplex PCR was the method, and the copy in TCRdb shows in-frame clones only, minus some. The sample comprises a few hundred thousand clones, roughly 84% of which are singletons, and almost 3% rests with the top ten. Material for sequencing was PBMCs or T cells enriched from blood (not recorded which). The receptors were gathered from a woman aged 30 to 39 who had recovered from COVID-19.

This clone was observed a single time. The chain carries TRBV11-2 and TRBJ1-4, with D uncertain. V dropped 4 bases and J dropped 7 bases, with 10 bases sitting between them. The CDR3 has 13 amino acids. CDR1 and CDR2 (germline): SGHAT, FQNNGV. CDR3 DNA sequence: TGTGCCAGCAGCTGGTCCAGCGCTGAAAAACTGTTTTTT. This codes for CASSWSSAEKLFF.

V usage is TRBV4-1 and J usage is TRBJ1-1, with D tentatively TRBD1 (6 bases). The CDR3 is 16 residues long. Trimming cost V 2 bases and J 7 bases, with 20 bases left between them. The germline gives CDR1 MGHRA, CDR2 YSYEKL. The CDR3 is CASSQHPERGRGEAFF. In DNA, the CDR3 is TGCGCCAGCAGCCAACACCCCGAGAGGGGGAGGGGTGAAGCTTTCTTT.

The chain recombines TRBV3-1 (or the pseudogene TRBV3-2) with TRBJ1-3, with D perhaps TRBD1 (5 bases). The V gene's germline CDR1 is LGHDT and CDR2 YNNKEL (reference sequence). V lost 2 bases and J 2 bases, leaving 10 bases between the germline ends. The CDR3 has 15 residues. CDR3 coding DNA: TGTGCCAGCAGCCAACTCGGGGGGGCTGGAAACACCATATATTTT. Translation gives CASSQLGGAGNTIYF.

This clone is a singleton in its sample. The chain employs TRBV9 and TRBJ1-2, with D tentatively TRBD1 (6 bases). V lost 3 bases and J 4 bases, leaving 16 bases between the germline ends. Germline CDR1 is SGDLS and CDR2 is YYNGEE. This CDR3 is 15 amino acids long. CDR3 bases: TGTGCCAGCAGCGAACGGGACACCCAGAGCTATGGCTACACCTTC. Its protein is CASSERDTQSYGYTF. The entire variable domain, with the rest obtained from reference TRBV9 and TRBJ1-2, is as follows: DSGVTQTPKHLITATGQRVTLRCSPRSGDLSVYWYQQSLDQGLQFLIQYYNGEERAKGNILERFSAQQFPDLHSELNLSSLELGDSALYFCASSERDTQSYGYTFGSGTRLTVV.

V and J are TRBV30 and TRBJ2-7, with 9 bases fitting TRBD2. Germline-derived CDR1 and CDR2 are GTSNPN and SVGIG (reference sequence). The CDR3 runs to 14 residues. V lost 3 bases, J lost 3 bases, and 6 bases stayed unmatched. The CDR3 protein is CAWSHLSGGYEQYF. CDR3 bases: TGTGCCTGGAGCCACCTTAGCGGGGGCTACGAGCAGTACTTC. The variable domain in full, with the rest retrieved from reference TRBV30 and TRBJ2-7, is SQTIHQWPATLVQPVGSPLSLECTVEGTSNPNLYWYRQAAGRGLQLLFYSVGIGQISSEVPQNLSASRPQDRQFILSSKKLLLSDSGFYLCAWSHLSGGYEQYFGPGTRLTVT.

V gene TRBV6-5 combines with J gene TRBJ1-1; the D is unclear. The CDR3 consists of 13 residues. Deletions cut 4 bases from V and 2 bases from J, with 8 bases between. Germline CDR1 MNHEY, CDR2 SVGAGI. The CDR3 sequence: CASSFSHNTEAFF. CDR3 coding DNA: TGTGCCAGCAGTTTTTCACACAACACTGAAGCTTTCTTT.

The rearrangement links TRBV5-5 to TRBJ1-6, with a possible D match to TRBD1 (5 bases). Between the trimmed V and J ends, which lost 5 bases and 2 bases, there was a span of 20 bases. Germline CDR1 and CDR2: SGHKS and YYEKEE (reference sequence). This CDR3 is built from 18 residues. The CDR3 region is CASSDSPTTRPYNSPLHF. DNA of the CDR3: TGTGCCAGCAGTGACAGTCCTACCACCCGCCCCTATAATTCACCCCTCCACTTT.

The CDR3 region has the DNA TGCGCCAGCAGCTTGGAACTGCGAGAGACCCAGTACTTC. Translation: CASSLELRETQYF. The chain joins TRBV5-1 to TRBJ2-5, with no clear D. This CDR3 has 13 residues. Trimming left V 0 bases short and J 4 bases short, with 7 bases between. Germline CDR1 SGHRS, CDR2 YFSETQ.

Worth noting for this clone: The sample carries other DNA sequences with the same CDR3. The chain couples TRBV5-4 to TRBJ1-1; TRBD1 aligns across 8 bases. This CDR3 region has 14 residues. V shed 4 bases and J 1 base; nucleotides not matched to a gene: 3. Germline V CDR1 and CDR2: SGHNT, YYREEE (reference sequence). The CDR3 DNA reads TGTGCCAGCAGCCCCGGACAGGGGAACACTGAAGCTTTCTTT. Protein: CASSPGQGNTEAFF.

V and J are TRBV5-1 and TRBJ2-1, with D perhaps TRBD2 (6 bases). The length of the CDR3 is 14 residues. Germline V lookup: CDR1 SGHRS, CDR2 YFSETQ. Trimming pared 2 bases from V and 7 bases from J, leaving 13 bases between. In DNA, the CDR3 is TGCGCCAGCAGCTTAACGGGAGTCCTTAATGAGCAGTTCTTC. Protein: CASSLTGVLNEQFF.

The CDR3 reads CASSTPRDWATYEQYF. DNA for the CDR3: TGTGCCAGCAGTACCCCCCGGGACTGGGCAACCTACGAGCAGTACTTC. The chain links TRBV5-6 to TRBJ2-7, with D perhaps matching TRBD2 (6 bases). The length of the CDR3 is 16 residues. Deletions cut 5 bases from V and 2 bases from J, with 20 bases between. Germline V lookup: CDR1 SGHDT, CDR2 YYEEEE. Complete variable domain (other parts from reference TRBV5-6 and TRBJ2-7): DAGVTQSPTHLIKTRGQQVTLRCSPKSGHDTVSWYQQALGQGPQFIFQYYEEEERQRGNFPDRFSGHQFPNYSSELNVNALLLGDSALYLCASSTPRDWATYEQYFGPGTRLTVT.

The V gene is TRBV28, the J gene TRBJ2-7; 9 nucleotides match TRBD1. Germline lookup yields CDR1 MDHEN and CDR2 SYDVKM. Trimming cost V 7 bases and J 1 base; bases outside gene matches: 5. The CDR3 length is 14 residues. In DNA form, the CDR3 reads TGTGCCAGCACTACCGGGACAGGGTCCTACGAGCAGTACTTC. This codes for CASTTGTGSYEQYF.

Points on this clone: The junction differs from germline at one of its ends, possibly a read error. In nucleotides, the CDR3 is TGTGCCAGTAGTGTAGACAGGGGCACTGAAGCTTTCTTT. It encodes CASSVDRGTEAFF. The rearrangement joins TRBV19 to TRBJ1-1; 8 bases line up with TRBD1. Germline V gene lookup returns CDR1 LNHDA and CDR2 SQIVND (reference sequence). This CDR3 has 13 amino acids.

The rearrangement uses TRBV28 and TRBJ2-1; TRBD1 might be the D (7 bases). Deletions cut 6 bases from V and 2 bases from J, with 11 bases between. The germline CDR1 and CDR2 sequences are MDHEN and SYDVKM. The CDR3 is 14 residues long. The CDR3 here is CASRGGTAYNEQFF. CDR3 sequence (DNA): TGTGCCAGCAGAGGAGGGACAGCCTACAATGAGCAGTTCTTC.

J is TRBJ1-4 and V is TRBV6-5; no definite D call. Germline-derived CDR1 and CDR2 are MNHEY and SVGAGI. This CDR3 contains 16 residues. V lost 0 bases, J lost 0 bases, and 8 bases lay in between. CDR3 residues: CASSYSPEATNEKLFF. CDR3 coding DNA: TGTGCCAGCAGTTACTCTCCGGAGGCAACTAATGAAAAACTGTTTTTT.

The genes are TRBV5-4 and TRBJ1-1, with D unclear. The CDR3 runs to 13 residues. The germline V and J ends were trimmed by 7 bases and 7 bases, with 17 bases remaining between them. Germline values: CDR1 SGHNT, CDR2 YYREEE (reference sequence). The CDR3 loop reads CASLMPPQVEAFF. In nucleotides, the CDR3 is TGTGCCAGCTTGATGCCCCCGCAGGTTGAAGCTTTCTTT.

This chain joins TRBV25-1 and TRBJ2-7; 11 nucleotides agree with TRBD2. The J segment lost 11 bases and the V segment lost 2 bases, leaving 8 bases of the junction unmatched. Germline CDR1 is MGHDK and CDR2 is SYGVNS. This CDR3 comprises 14 residues. The CDR3 loop is CASSELAGGPEKYF. In nucleotides, the CDR3 is TGTGCCAGCAGTGAACTAGCGGGGGGTCCTGAGAAGTACTTC.

Ten or more counts support this clone. This chain joins TRBV9 and TRBJ1-2; 9 bases match TRBD1. This CDR3 contains 14 residues. Germline lookup yields CDR1 SGDLS and CDR2 YYNGEE. The V gene end was trimmed by 4 bases and the J gene end by 6 bases; junction bases not matched to a gene: 7. The chain's CDR3 is CASSRGGQGDGYTF. Written as DNA, the CDR3 is TGTGCCAGCAGCCGAGGGGGACAGGGCGATGGCTACACCTTC.

The rearrangement uses TRBV2 and TRBJ1-5, with D perhaps matching TRBD1 (6 bases). There are 13 residues in the CDR3. V was pared by 7 bases and J by 7 bases, with 14 bases between. Per germline, CDR1 SNHLY and CDR2 FYNNEI. For the CDR3, the DNA is TGTGCCAGCATTGGGGCCAGGGGCCAGCCCCAGCATTTT. This encodes CASIGARGQPQHF.

This clone has just a few counts. V and J are TRBV4-2 and TRBJ2-1; no clear D gene. Trimming shortened V by 0 bases and J by 8 bases, and 5 bases separated the two germline ends. The CDR3 extends over 12 amino acids. From germline, CDR1 is LGHNA and CDR2 YNFKEQ. This chain's CDR3 is CASSQDLHEQFF. DNA for the CDR3: TGTGCCAGCAGCCAAGATCTTCATGAGCAGTTCTTC.

There are a few counts of this clone. The chain couples TRBV3-1 (or the pseudogene TRBV3-2) to TRBJ1-2; D unresolved. Germline assignment: CDR1 LGHDT and CDR2 YNNKEL (reference sequence). CDR3 size: 11 residues. Trimming pared 2 bases from V and 7 bases from J, leaving 5 bases between. CDR3 region: CASSQSFGYTF. CDR3 coding DNA: TGTGCCAGCAGCCAAAGCTTTGGCTACACCTTC.